The sequence of this T cell receptor (beta chain) was determined in a study of blood T cell repertoires in COVID-19. Study-wide background: Spain, Italy and the United States supplied samples that represented acute and convalescent COVID-19.

As handled by the study authors: How many nucleated cells were present was estimated from reference gene primer amplification. Measured with immunoSEQ multiplex PCR; TCRdb has only the in-frame clones, and not every one. The V and J calls and clone size come from that table; D and trimming were worked out from the DNA. Of about 75,000 clones in the sample, 85% to 90% are singletons; the top ten hold roughly a fifth. The CDR3 extends over 13 amino acids. From germline, CDR1 is MNHNY and CDR2 SVGAGI (reference sequence). Trimming at V came to 8 bases and at J to 4 bases, leaving 3 bases not matched to a gene.

The sample consisted of peripheral blood. The receptor was derived from a human donor in a cohort sampled during active COVID-19. This sequence joins TRBV6-6 and TRBJ2-3, with 10 bases matching TRBD1. CDR3 protein: CASLGQGPDTQYF. CDR3 DNA sequence: TGTGCCAGCCTGGGACAGGGGCCAGATACGCAGTATTTT.